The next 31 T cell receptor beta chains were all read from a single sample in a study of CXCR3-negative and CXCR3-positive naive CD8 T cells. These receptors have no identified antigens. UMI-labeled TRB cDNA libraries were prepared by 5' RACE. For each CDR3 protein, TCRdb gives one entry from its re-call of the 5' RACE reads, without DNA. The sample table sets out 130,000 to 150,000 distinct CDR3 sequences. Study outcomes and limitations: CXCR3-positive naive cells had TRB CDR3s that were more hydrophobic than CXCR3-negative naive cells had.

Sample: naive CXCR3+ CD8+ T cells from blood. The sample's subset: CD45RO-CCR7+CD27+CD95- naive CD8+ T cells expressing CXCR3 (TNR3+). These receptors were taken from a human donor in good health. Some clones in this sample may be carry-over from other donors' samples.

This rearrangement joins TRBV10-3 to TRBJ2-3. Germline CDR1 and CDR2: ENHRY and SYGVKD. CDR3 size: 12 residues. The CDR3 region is CAISDGVDTQYF.

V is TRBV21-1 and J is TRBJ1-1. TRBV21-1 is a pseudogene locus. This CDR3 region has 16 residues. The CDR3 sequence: CASSLREQGQNTEAFF.

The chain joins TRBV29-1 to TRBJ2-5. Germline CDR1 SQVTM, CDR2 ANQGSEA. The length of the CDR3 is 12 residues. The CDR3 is CSVEQNQETQYF.

This chain's CDR3 is CSVEGGGGRETQYF. The rearrangement links TRBV29-1 to TRBJ2-5; without DNA, the TCRdb call of TRBD1 cannot be checked. CDR1 SQVTM and CDR2 ANQGSEA come from the germline V gene. The CDR3 spans 14 residues.

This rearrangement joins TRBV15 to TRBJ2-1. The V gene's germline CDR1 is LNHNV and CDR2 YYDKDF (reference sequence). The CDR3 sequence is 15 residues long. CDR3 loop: CATSRVTSSYNEQFF.

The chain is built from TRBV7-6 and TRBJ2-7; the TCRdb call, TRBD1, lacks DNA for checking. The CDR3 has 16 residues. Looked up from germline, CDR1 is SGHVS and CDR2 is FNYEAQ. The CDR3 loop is CASSAGHVTSYVDQYF.

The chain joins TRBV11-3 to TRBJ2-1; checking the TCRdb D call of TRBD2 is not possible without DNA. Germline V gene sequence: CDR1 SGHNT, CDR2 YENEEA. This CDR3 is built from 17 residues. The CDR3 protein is CASSNRPGTRAYNEQFF. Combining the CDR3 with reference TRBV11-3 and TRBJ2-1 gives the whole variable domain EAGVVQSPRYKIIEKKQPVAFWCNPISGHNTLYWYLQNLGQGPELLIRYENEEAVDDSQLPKDRFSAERLKGVDSTLKIQPAELGDSAVYLCASSNRPGTRAYNEQFFGPGTRLTVL.

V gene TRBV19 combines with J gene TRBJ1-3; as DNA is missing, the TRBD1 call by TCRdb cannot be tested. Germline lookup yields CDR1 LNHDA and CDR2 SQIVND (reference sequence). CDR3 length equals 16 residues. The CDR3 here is CASSIDPEGARNTIYF. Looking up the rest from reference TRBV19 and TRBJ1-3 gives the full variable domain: DGGITQSPKYLFRKEGQNVTLSCEQNLNHDAMYWYRQDPGQGLRLIYYSQIVNDFQKGDIAEGYSVSREKKESFPLTVTSAQKNPTAFYLCASSIDPEGARNTIYFGEGSWLTVV.

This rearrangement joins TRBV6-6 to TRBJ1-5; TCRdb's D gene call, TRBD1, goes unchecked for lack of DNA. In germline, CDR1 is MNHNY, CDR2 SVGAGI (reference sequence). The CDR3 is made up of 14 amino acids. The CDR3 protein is CASSFTQGDQPQHF.

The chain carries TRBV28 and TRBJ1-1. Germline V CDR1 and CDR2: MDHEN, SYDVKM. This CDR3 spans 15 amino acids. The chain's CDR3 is CASSLGKLLNTEAFF.

The CDR3 reads CASSSPSTDTQYF. The chain recombines TRBV7-8 with TRBJ2-3. CDR1 is SGHVS, CDR2 FQNEAQ, per germline. This CDR3 has 13 residues.

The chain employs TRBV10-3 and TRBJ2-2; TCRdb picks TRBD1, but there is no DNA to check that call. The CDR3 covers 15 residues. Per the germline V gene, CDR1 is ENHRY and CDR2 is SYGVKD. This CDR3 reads CAISERTANTGELFF.

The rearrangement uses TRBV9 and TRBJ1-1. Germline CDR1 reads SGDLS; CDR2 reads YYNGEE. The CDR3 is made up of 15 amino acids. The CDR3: CASSPRGGRNTEAFF.

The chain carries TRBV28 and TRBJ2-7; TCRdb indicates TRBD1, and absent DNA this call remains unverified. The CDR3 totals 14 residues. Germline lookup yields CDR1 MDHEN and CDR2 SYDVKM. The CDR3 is CASSLGVREKRRYF.

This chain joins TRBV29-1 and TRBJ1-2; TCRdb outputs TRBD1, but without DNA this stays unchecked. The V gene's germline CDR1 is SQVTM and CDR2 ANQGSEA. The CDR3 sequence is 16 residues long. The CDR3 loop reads CSVVGDDNPVNYGYTF.

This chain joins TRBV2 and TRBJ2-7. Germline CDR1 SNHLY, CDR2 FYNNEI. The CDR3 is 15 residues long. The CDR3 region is CASSEGQVNSYEQYF.

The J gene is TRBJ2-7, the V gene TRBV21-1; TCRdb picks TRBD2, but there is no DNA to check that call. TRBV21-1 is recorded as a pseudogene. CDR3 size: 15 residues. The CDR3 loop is CASRGGTLVTYEQYF.

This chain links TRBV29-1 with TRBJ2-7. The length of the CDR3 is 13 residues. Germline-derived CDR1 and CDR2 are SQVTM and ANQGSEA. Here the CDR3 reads CSVQEDSSYEQYF.

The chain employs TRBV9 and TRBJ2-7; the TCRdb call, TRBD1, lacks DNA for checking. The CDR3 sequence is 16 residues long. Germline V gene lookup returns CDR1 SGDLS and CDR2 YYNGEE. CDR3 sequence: CASSVTRDREVSEQYF.

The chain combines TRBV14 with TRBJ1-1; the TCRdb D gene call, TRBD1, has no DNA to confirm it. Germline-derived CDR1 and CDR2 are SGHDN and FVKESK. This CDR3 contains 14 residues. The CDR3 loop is CASRRTGLNTEAFF.

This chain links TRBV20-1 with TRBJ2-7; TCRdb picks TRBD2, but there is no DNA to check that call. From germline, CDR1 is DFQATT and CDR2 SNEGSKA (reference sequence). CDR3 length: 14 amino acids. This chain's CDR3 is CSASNDGLTYEQYF.

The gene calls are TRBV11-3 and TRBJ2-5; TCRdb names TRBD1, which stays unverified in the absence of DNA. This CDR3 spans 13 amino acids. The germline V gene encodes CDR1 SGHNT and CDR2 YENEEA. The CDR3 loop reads CASRDRVRETQYF.

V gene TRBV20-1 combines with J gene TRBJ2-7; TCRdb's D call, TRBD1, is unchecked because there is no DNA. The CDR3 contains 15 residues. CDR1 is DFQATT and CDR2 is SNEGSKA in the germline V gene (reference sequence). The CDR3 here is CSALRTGGQSYEQYF.

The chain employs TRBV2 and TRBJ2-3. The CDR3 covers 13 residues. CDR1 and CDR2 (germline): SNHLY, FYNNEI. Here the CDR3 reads CAGQGTSTDTQYF.

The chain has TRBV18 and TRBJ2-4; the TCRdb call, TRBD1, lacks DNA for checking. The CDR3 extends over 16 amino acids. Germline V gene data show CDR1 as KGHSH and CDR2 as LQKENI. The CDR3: CASSHLPGQGPDIQYF.

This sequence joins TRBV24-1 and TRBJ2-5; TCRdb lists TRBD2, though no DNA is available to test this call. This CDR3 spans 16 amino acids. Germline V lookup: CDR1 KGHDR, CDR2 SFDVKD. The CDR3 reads CATTAGGPQGQETQYF.

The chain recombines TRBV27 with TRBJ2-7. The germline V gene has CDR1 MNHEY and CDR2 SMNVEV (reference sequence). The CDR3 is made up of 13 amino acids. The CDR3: CASSLRIGLEQYF.

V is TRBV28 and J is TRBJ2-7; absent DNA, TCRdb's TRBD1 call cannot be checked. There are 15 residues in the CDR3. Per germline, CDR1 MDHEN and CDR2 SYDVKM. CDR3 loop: CASSLGRGAPREQYF.

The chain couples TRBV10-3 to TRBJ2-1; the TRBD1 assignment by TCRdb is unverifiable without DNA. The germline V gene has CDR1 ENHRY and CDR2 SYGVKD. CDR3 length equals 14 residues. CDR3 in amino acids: CAISLGQGRNEQFF.

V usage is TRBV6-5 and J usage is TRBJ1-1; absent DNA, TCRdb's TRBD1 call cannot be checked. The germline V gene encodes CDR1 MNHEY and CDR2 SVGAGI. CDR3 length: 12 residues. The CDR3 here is CASRPLGAGAFF.

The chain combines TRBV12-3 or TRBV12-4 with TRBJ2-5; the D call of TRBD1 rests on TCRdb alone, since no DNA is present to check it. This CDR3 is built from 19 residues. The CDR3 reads CASSLSPGQGAMVGETQYF.